Following are 31 T cell receptor beta chains from one sample sequenced in a study of T cells in women clearing cervical HPV infection. The data were produced by immunoSEQ multiplex PCR, yet TCRdb's version contains in-frame clones alone and is incomplete. The sample holds tens of thousands of clones. Sequenced sample: blood buffy coat. The receptor set was obtained from a woman between 18 and 70 years old with a cervical HPV16 infection that either progressed to CIN3+ or cleared (not recorded which).

Remarks on this clone: The DNA ends 3 residues before the CDR3 does, and the rest of the CDR3 is filled in from the germline J gene. The chain couples TRBV29-1 to TRBJ1-4; 9 nucleotides agree with TRBD1. After removal of 4 bases from V and 0 bases from J, the junction contained 6 bases not matched to a gene. Germline assignment: CDR1 SQVTM and CDR2 ANQGSEA. There are 16 residues in the CDR3. Partial CDR3 DNA: TGCAGCGTTGGACAGGGGGGATTCGCAACTAATGAAAAA. It codes for CSVGQGGFATNEK. The CDR3 in its entirety is CSVGQGGFATNEKLFF. The full variable domain, with the rest looked up from reference TRBV29-1 and TRBJ1-4, is SAVISQKPSRDICQRGTSLTIQCQVDSQVTMMFWYRQQPGQSLTLIATANQGSEATYESGFVIDKFPISRPNLTFSTLTVSNMSPEDSSIYLCSVGQGGFATNEKLFFGSGTQLSVL.

Judged by frequency, this clone is medium-sized. Read data end 3 residues before the CDR3 end; the end is taken from the germline J gene. The chain has TRBV30 and TRBJ2-6, with a weak D call TRBD2 (7 bases). The ends were cut back, 0 bases at V and 1 base at J, with 16 bases in the middle. Germline CDR1 and CDR2: GTSNPN and SVGIG (reference sequence). The CDR3 runs to 18 residues. CDR3 loop: CAWSVGSRGLSGANVLTF. CDR3 DNA (partial): TGTGCCTGGAGTGTAGGGTCGCGGGGGCTATCTGGGGCCAACGTC.

Concerning this clone: The germline gene is not matched at one end of the junction; a read error may be the cause. The read ends 3 residues early relative to the CDR3; the germline J gene fills the gap. This specimen includes other DNA sequences encoding the same CDR3. V is TRBV18 and J is TRBJ1-3; D ambiguous. Germline loops: CDR1 KGHSH, CDR2 LQKENI. The CDR3 covers 15 residues. CDR3 DNA, as far as it was read: TGTGCCAGCTCTCCCAGGACTGATTCTGGAAACACG. Its translation: CASSPRTDSGNT. The CDR3 as a whole reads CASSPRTDSGNTIYF.

As concerns this clone: Read data end 3 residues before the CDR3 end; the end is taken from the germline J gene. This sample includes further DNA sequences coding for the same CDR3. The rearrangement joins TRBV5-4 to TRBJ2-7; maybe TRBD1 (5 bases). Germline V gene data show CDR1 as SGHNT and CDR2 as YYREEE (reference sequence). The germline V and J ends were trimmed by 4 bases and 5 bases, with 13 bases remaining between them. The CDR3 has 13 residues. The CDR3 DNA, read in part, is TGTGCCAGCAGCCTGTTAGGGGTTGACGAG. Its translation: CASSLLGVDE. The CDR3 as a whole reads CASSLLGVDEQYF.

Concerning this clone: The read falls 3 residues short of the CDR3 end, and the missing part is taken from the germline J gene. This chain joins TRBV20-1 and TRBJ2-6; 7 nucleotides align to TRBD1. This CDR3 spans 19 amino acids. Germline V gives CDR1 DFQATT, CDR2 SNEGSKA (reference sequence). V trimming: 3 bases; J trimming: 0 bases; junction bases outside the gene matches: 14. Here the CDR3 reads CSASPPPGTVSSGANVLTF. CDR3 DNA, as far as it was read: TGCAGTGCTAGCCCCCCTCCCGGGACAGTTTCCTCTGGGGCCAACGTC.

The covered CDR3 bases are TGTGCCATCAGTGAGCTACACGATGGTCAGGGGGAAGGGAATGAC. It encodes CAISELHDGQGEGND. The CDR3 reads in full as CAISELHDGQGEGNDYTF. The rearrangement uses TRBV10-3 and TRBJ1-2; 7 nucleotides line up with TRBD1. The read falls 3 residues short of the CDR3 end, and the missing part is taken from the germline J gene. Germline V CDR1 and CDR2: ENHRY, SYGVKD. The CDR3 length is 18 residues.

For this clone: Coverage ceases 3 residues before the CDR3 finishes, and the germline J gene fills in the end. The chain combines TRBV7-7 with TRBJ2-1; 11 nucleotides line up with TRBD2. Germline values: CDR1 SSHAT, CDR2 FNYEAQ (reference sequence). The V gene end was trimmed by 6 bases and the J gene end by 7 bases; junction bases not matched to a gene: 11. The CDR3 runs 16 residues. The CDR3 DNA, read in part, is TGTGCCAGCAGTCCCCGTAGCGGGGGGGGAAGGAATGAG. Protein: CASSPRSGGGRNE. The CDR3 in its entirety is CASSPRSGGGRNEQFF. Full variable domain (remainder filled in from reference TRBV7-7 and TRBJ2-1): GAGVSQSPRYKVTKRGQDVTLRCDPISSHATLYWYQQALGQGPEFLTYFNYEAQPDKSGLPSDRFSAERPEGSISTLTIQRTEQRDSAMYRCASSPRSGGGRNEQFFGPGTRLTVL.

With regard to this clone: Coverage ceases 3 residues before the CDR3 finishes, and the germline J gene fills in the end. The chain employs TRBV4-1 and TRBJ2-3; weak D call: TRBD2 (5 bases). The V gene's germline CDR1 is MGHRA and CDR2 YSYEKL. The CDR3 is 16 amino acids. Trimming took 6 bases from V and 0 from J, leaving 16 bases between them. Incomplete CDR3 DNA: TGCGCCAGCAGGCTCTTTGAGGGTACTAGCACAGATACG. Protein product: CASRLFEGTSTDT. The whole CDR3 is CASRLFEGTSTDTQYF.

Note on this clone: The missing CDR3 end, 3 residues past where the read stops, is filled in from the germline J gene. This chain uses TRBV19 with TRBJ2-3, with D possibly being TRBD2 (5 bases). Trimming shortened V by 6 bases and J by 6 bases, and 7 bases separated the two germline ends. From germline, CDR1 is LNHDA and CDR2 SQIVND (reference sequence). The CDR3 has 11 residues. CDR3 DNA (partial): TGTGCCAGTAGCGGGGAGGATACG. Amino acids: CASSGEDT. The whole CDR3 protein reads CASSGEDTQYF.

Concerning this clone: Read coverage stops 3 residues before the CDR3 terminus; the germline J gene supplies the remainder. The chain uses TRBV5-4 and TRBJ2-3, with TRBD1 matching over 9 bases. Germline lookup yields CDR1 SGHNT and CDR2 YYREEE (reference sequence). CDR3 length: 14 residues. V lost 3 bases to trimming and J lost 5 bases; unmatched junction nucleotides: 4. The CDR3 is CASSSDRGIDTQYF. The CDR3 DNA, read in part, is TGTGCCAGCAGCTCTGACAGGGGGATAGATACG.

Comments on this clone: The read ends 3 residues shy of where the CDR3 ends; the end is completed using the germline J gene. The chain couples TRBV7-6 to TRBJ1-1; 9 positions match TRBD1. Per germline, CDR1 SGHVS and CDR2 FNYEAQ. J was trimmed by 5 bases and V by 5 bases; bases with no gene match: 6. CDR3 length: 14 amino acids. This chain's CDR3 is CASSHGQGWTEAFF. The sequenced CDR3 bases are TGTGCCAGCAGCCATGGACAGGGGTGGACTGAA. The entire variable domain, with the rest obtained from reference TRBV7-6 and TRBJ1-1, is as follows: GAGVSQSPRYKVTKRGQDVALRCDPISGHVSLYWYRQALGQGPEFLTYFNYEAQQDKSGLPNDRFSAERPEGSISTLTIQRTEQRDSAMYRCASSHGQGWTEAFFGQGTRLTVV.

With respect to this clone: Read sequence stops 3 residues before the CDR3 end, and the germline J gene provides the missing end. The gene calls are TRBV12-5 and TRBJ2-5; a weak D match, TRBD2 (6 bases). The germline V gene encodes CDR1 LGHNT and CDR2 FRNRAP. The CDR3 is made up of 19 amino acids. V lost 0 bases, J lost 7 bases, and 27 bases lay in between. The sequenced CDR3 bases are TGTGCTAGTGGTTTGGTAAAGGTGTCTAGGGTGTCCCCCGGGGGGACC. As protein: CASGLVKVSRVSPGGT. The CDR3 as a whole reads CASGLVKVSRVSPGGTQYF.

Notes on this clone: The CDR3 end falls 3 residues outside the read, so it is completed with the germline J gene. The chain employs TRBV30 and TRBJ1-2; 7 bases fit TRBD1. Germline CDR1 GTSNPN, CDR2 SVGIG (reference sequence). The CDR3 consists of 15 residues. Trimming cost V 0 bases and J 3 bases; bases outside gene matches: 7. The sequenced part of the CDR3 DNA is TGTGCCTGGAGTGTACGTTACAGGGGTGACTATGGC. Its protein product is CAWSVRYRGDYG. The whole CDR3 reads CAWSVRYRGDYGYTF.

The CDR3 here is CASKIAGGADTQYF. The DNA read from the CDR3 is TGTGCCAGCAAGATCGCGGGGGGGGCGGATACG. The chain uses TRBV2 and TRBJ2-3, with 9 bases that match TRBD2. The CDR3 goes on 3 residues after the read ends, and that part is filled in from the germline J gene. This CDR3 has 14 amino acids. Trimming removed 7 bases from V and 6 bases from J; junction bases left unmatched: 8. Germline V gene lookup returns CDR1 SNHLY and CDR2 FYNNEI.

A word on this clone: The observed sequence ends 3 residues before the CDR3 terminus, with the missing tail filled in from the germline J gene. The chain is built from TRBV11-2 and TRBJ1-2; D uncertain. Germline assignment: CDR1 SGHAT and CDR2 FQNNGV. The CDR3 length is 12 residues. The V gene lost 2 bases and the J gene lost 4 bases, with 5 bases spanning the gap. CDR3 sequence: CASSLSGYGYTF. The covered CDR3 bases are TGTGCCAGCAGCTTAAGCGGCTATGGC.

CDR3 residues: CSARDRDRDPHGYTF. The DNA read from the CDR3 is TGCAGTGCTAGAGACCGGGACAGGGATCCTCATGGC. The V call is TRBV20-1, the J call TRBJ1-2; 9 bases are a match to TRBD1. The read is 3 residues too short to cover the CDR3 end, so that end is filled in from the germline J gene. The CDR3 runs 15 residues. With 0 bases clipped from V and 6 bases from J, the junction kept 8 bases outside the gene matches. Germline assignment: CDR1 DFQATT and CDR2 SNEGSKA (reference sequence).

For this clone: The CDR3 extends 3 residues past the end of the read, so its final part is completed from the germline J gene. This chain joins TRBV6-1 and TRBJ1-2; perhaps TRBD1 as D (5 bases). CDR3 length equals 14 residues. With 4 bases removed from V and 3 bases from J, the gap between germline ends came to 12 bases. The germline V gene has CDR1 MNHNS and CDR2 SASEGT. CDR3 protein: CASSVSGGDYGYTF. The covered CDR3 bases are TGTGCCAGCAGTGTTTCGGGGGGGGACTATGGC.

On this clone: The read gets to within 3 residues of the CDR3 end, and the germline J gene fills in the rest. The rearrangement uses TRBV19 and TRBJ2-2; 8 bases are a match to TRBD1. Germline V gene data show CDR1 as LNHDA and CDR2 as SQIVND (reference sequence). CDR3 length equals 16 residues. The CDR3 DNA, read in part, is TGTGCCAGTAGTACCCGACAGGGGCGATATAATGAAAAG. It is translated as CASSTRQGRYNEK. In full, the CDR3 is CASSTRQGRYNEKLFF. The entire variable domain, with the rest obtained from reference TRBV19 and TRBJ2-2, is as follows: DGGITQSPKYLFRKEGQNVTLSCEQNLNHDAMYWYRQDPGQGLRLIYYSQIVNDFQKGDIAEGYSVSREKKESFPLTVTSAQKNPTAFYLCASSTRQGRYNEKLFFGEGSRLTVL.

On this clone itself: Read data end 3 residues before the CDR3 end; the end is taken from the germline J gene. V gene TRBV20-1 combines with J gene TRBJ1-4; D remains ambiguous. Germline assignment: CDR1 DFQATT and CDR2 SNEGSKA (reference sequence). The CDR3 consists of 14 residues. The chain's CDR3 is CSAREPRGHSPLFF. The part of the CDR3 DNA that was read is TGCAGTGCTAGAGAACCCAGAGGGCATTCACCA.

Of note for this clone: The CDR3 end is not reached by the read, which stops 3 residues before it; the germline J gene fills it in. The chain couples TRBV19 to TRBJ1-5, with D perhaps TRBD1 (6 bases). This CDR3 region has 16 residues. Per germline, CDR1 LNHDA and CDR2 SQIVND (reference sequence). Between the trimmed V and J ends, which lost 4 bases and 4 bases, there was a span of 17 bases. Partial CDR3 DNA: TGTGCCAGTAGTACCTCTCCGAGAGGGGGAAATCAGCCC. Its translation: CASSTSPRGGNQP. From start to end, the CDR3 is CASSTSPRGGNQPQHF.

As to this clone: The missing CDR3 end, 3 residues past where the read stops, is filled in from the germline J gene. V is TRBV13 and J is TRBJ2-5; TRBD1 might be the D (6 bases). Germline CDR1 and CDR2: PRHDT and FYEKMQ (reference sequence). Trimming pared 4 bases from V and 5 bases from J, leaving 17 bases between. This CDR3 is 15 amino acids long. Partial CDR3 DNA: TGTGCCAGCAGCTCCTACAGGGACCTGGGGGAGACC. Its protein product is CASSSYRDLGET. The entire CDR3 is CASSSYRDLGETQYF.

Remarks on this clone: The CDR3 end is not reached by the read, which stops 3 residues before it; the germline J gene fills it in. The chain joins TRBV6-1 to TRBJ2-3; D possibly corresponds to TRBD2 (6 bases). Trimming pared 2 bases from V and 4 bases from J, leaving 7 bases between. Germline V gene data show CDR1 as MNHNS and CDR2 as SASEGT. The CDR3 runs to 13 residues. The CDR3 protein is CASSESGADTQYF. The CDR3 DNA, read in part, is TGTGCCAGCAGTGAATCGGGGGCAGATACG.

Worth noting for this clone: The CDR3 end falls 3 residues outside the read, so it is completed with the germline J gene. The V call is TRBV29-1, the J call TRBJ1-4; 8 bases agree with TRBD1. V was clipped by 6 bases and J by 4 bases; unmatched bases: 7. Germline lookup yields CDR1 SQVTM and CDR2 ANQGSEA. The CDR3 runs 14 residues. The chain's CDR3 is CSVGFRGHNEKLFF. The CDR3 bases that were read are TGCAGCGTGGGGTTCAGGGGGCATAATGAAAAA.

About this clone itself: Sequence at one end of the junction differs from germline and may be a read error. Read sequence stops 3 residues before the CDR3 end, and the germline J gene provides the missing end. The chain combines TRBV4-2 with TRBJ2-3; tentative D call: TRBD1 (6 bases). The germline CDR1 and CDR2 sequences are LGHNA and YNFKEQ. The CDR3 covers 15 residues. The CDR3: CASSPDSYGTDTQYF. CDR3 DNA (partial): TGCGCCAGCAGCCCGGACAGTTACGGGACAGATACG.

About this clone itself: The CDR3 goes on 3 residues after the read ends, and that part is filled in from the germline J gene. The chain couples TRBV30 to TRBJ1-4, with a weak D call TRBD1 (6 bases). This CDR3 region has 16 residues. Germline CDR1 and CDR2: GTSNPN and SVGIG (reference sequence). With 4 bases removed from V and 5 bases from J, the gap between germline ends came to 20 bases. CDR3: CAWTQGLGQPNEKLFF. The sequenced part of the CDR3 DNA is TGTGCCTGGACCCAGGGGCTGGGCCAGCCAAATGAAAAA.

The CDR3 bases that were read are TGCGCCAGCAGCTTGGGACTGCTTAATGAAAAA. The encoded protein is CASSLGLLNEK. The CDR3 in its entirety is CASSLGLLNEKLFF. This chain uses TRBV5-1 with TRBJ1-4; D not resolved. The sequenced fragment ends 3 residues before the CDR3 boundary, so the rest is inferred from the germline J gene. The germline V gene encodes CDR1 SGHRS and CDR2 YFSETQ. V was cut by 0 bases and J by 4 bases, with 7 bases left in between. The CDR3 length is 14 residues. Filled out from reference TRBV5-1 and TRBJ1-4, the complete variable domain reads KAGVTQTPRYLIKTRGQQVTLSCSPISGHRSVSWYQQTPGQGLQFLFEYFSETQRNKGNFPGRFSGRQFSNSRSEMNVSTLELGDSALYLCASSLGLLNEKLFFGSGTQLSVL.

On this clone: The CDR3 end is not reached by the read, which stops 3 residues before it; the germline J gene fills it in. The chain employs TRBV29-1 and TRBJ2-1; D possibly corresponds to TRBD1 (6 bases). V gave up 3 bases and J gave up 0 bases, with 12 bases separating them. CDR3 length: 15 amino acids. Germline V gene lookup returns CDR1 SQVTM and CDR2 ANQGSEA. The CDR3 region is CSVEGAEGSYNEQFF. The CDR3 DNA, read in part, is TGCAGCGTTGAGGGGGCTGAGGGCTCCTACAATGAG.

With respect to this clone: The read ends 3 residues before the CDR3 terminus; that terminus is restored from the germline J gene. The chain carries TRBV4-2 and TRBJ2-5; 14 bases fit TRBD2. The CDR3 loop spans 20 amino acids. Germline lookup yields CDR1 LGHNA and CDR2 YNFKEQ. The CDR3 sequence is CASSPTGLAGGRFSTDTQYF. Partial CDR3 DNA: TGTGCCAGCAGCCCTACTGGACTAGCGGGGGGACGGTTTAGCACAGATACC.

Worth noting for this clone: The CDR3 goes on 3 residues after the read ends, and that part is filled in from the germline J gene. The chain is built from TRBV12-3 or TRBV12-4 and TRBJ2-7; 12 bases are a match to TRBD2. V gave up 2 bases and J gave up 1 base; unmatched junction bases: 9. The CDR3 is 18 amino acids. CDR3: CASSLWVLAGGHSYEQYF. The CDR3 DNA, read in part, is TGTGCCAGCAGTTTATGGGTTCTAGCGGGGGGGCATTCCTACGAG.

On this clone: Read coverage stops 3 residues before the CDR3 terminus; the germline J gene supplies the remainder. The V call is TRBV5-1, the J call TRBJ2-1; 8 positions match TRBD1. Germline CDR1 reads SGHRS; CDR2 reads YFSETQ. The CDR3 is made up of 16 amino acids. Trimming took 2 bases from V and 0 from J; bases not matched to a gene: 4. The CDR3 here is CASSFQGASSYNEQFF. CDR3 DNA (partial): TGCGCCAGCAGCTTTCAGGGGGCTAGCTCCTACAATGAG.

With respect to this clone: Germline is not matched at one junction end, which may reflect a read error. The read ends 3 residues shy of where the CDR3 ends; the end is completed using the germline J gene. The chain is built from TRBV18 and TRBJ1-5, with a weak D call TRBD1 (5 bases). Germline V gene data show CDR1 as KGHSH and CDR2 as LQKENI. The CDR3 loop spans 16 amino acids. CDR3 DNA (partial): TGTGCCAACTCACCACGGACAAGCAGCTCCAATCAGCCC. Encoded protein: CANSPRTSSSNQP. In full, the CDR3 is CANSPRTSSSNQPQHF. The variable domain in full, completed from reference TRBV18 and TRBJ1-5, reads NAGVMQNPRHLVRRRGQEARLRCSPMKGHSHVYWYRQLPEEGLKFMVYLQKENIIDESGMPKERFSAEFPKEGPSILRIQQVVRGDSAAYFCANSPRTSSSNQPQHFGDGTRLSIL.